The rows below give T cell receptor beta chains drawn from one sample of a study of T-cell reconstitution after alpha-beta-depleted transplantation in children. TCRdb processed the PCR reads anew with MiXCR; each CDR3 protein has one entry. The sample has over 450,000 distinct CDR3 sequences, under 12% seen once. The specimen comprised PBMCs, sampled before TCRalphabeta/CD19-depleted stem cell transplant. All receptors derive from a child under 10 years old with inherited bone marrow failure, due to receive a stem cell transplant. CDR3s include the opening cysteine and the closing phenylalanine or tryptophan. A D gene is named only where the DNA matches it firmly. Rows give clone size only sometimes, using once, few, many, or a class for an expanded clone.

TRBJ1-1 | TRBD1 | TRBV13 | few | TGTGCCAGCAGCTTCAGACAGGGTACGAACACTGAAGCTTTCTTT | CASSFRQGTNTEAFF
TRBJ2-2 | - | TRBV12-3/TRBV12-4 | many | TGTGCCAGCAGGGGAATGGGCGGGGAGCTGTTTTTT | CASRGMGGELFF
TRBJ2-5 | - | TRBV12-3/TRBV12-4 | many | TGTGCCAGCAACCCCGGCCCGGGAGAGGGAGAGACCCAGTACTTC | CASNPGPGEGETQYF
TRBJ2-3 | - | TRBV29-1 | many | TGCAGCATCTTCCCAGGGACAGATACGCAGTATTTT | CSIFPGTDTQYF
TRBJ2-3 | TRBD2 | TRBV5-1 | many | TGCGCCAGCAAGTCCCTAGCGGGAGGGGCGCAGTATTTT | CASKSLAGGAQYF
TRBJ2-7 | TRBD1 | TRBV13 | - | TGTGCCAGCAGCTGGACAGGGGTCGACGAGCAGTACTTC | CASSWTGVDEQYF
TRBJ2-1 | TRBD1 | TRBV7-9 | few | TGTGCCAGCAGCTTAGCAGTCTGGACAGGGGATGGGCATGAGCAGTTCTTC | CASSLAVWTGDGHEQFF
TRBJ2-1 | TRBD2 | TRBV4-2 | many | TGTGCCAGCAGCCATTTCGGAGCGGGAAGGAACAATGAGCAGTTCTTC | CASSHFGAGRNNEQFF
TRBJ2-7 | - | TRBV6-1 | - | TGTGCCAGCAGCGAAAACCCCCCACCTTCCTACGAGCAGTACTTC | CASSENPPPSYEQYF
TRBJ2-1 | TRBD1 | TRBV20-1 | many | TGCAGTGCTAGATACCGGGACAGGGGACGTTCCTACAATGAGCAGTTCTTC | CSARYRDRGRSYNEQFF
TRBJ1-1 | TRBD1 | TRBV15 | - | TGTGCCACCAGCATCCCAGGGGGCTGGGGAAACACTGAAGCTTTCTTT | CATSIPGGWGNTEAFF
TRBJ1-1 | - | TRBV9 | many | TGTGCCAGCAGCGTAGCCTTAGGGGGCACTGAAGCTTTCTTT | CASSVALGGTEAFF
TRBJ2-7 | TRBD2 | TRBV20-1 | many | TGCAGTGCTCTTAGCGGGGAGTCCTACGAGCAGTACTTC | CSALSGESYEQYF
TRBJ1-5 | - | TRBV12-3/TRBV12-4 | - | TGTGCCAGCAGTTTAAAAGGGACGTATCAGCCCCAGCATTTT | CASSLKGTYQPQHF
TRBJ2-7 | TRBD1 | TRBV5-1 | many | TGCGCCAGCACCAGGGACAGCTCCTACGAGCAGTACTTC | CASTRDSSYEQYF
TRBJ1-1 | - | TRBV7-9 | - | TGTTCCAGCAGCTTAGCCCGGGGAGGCACTGAAGCTTTCTTT | CSSSLARGGTEAFF
TRBJ2-1 | TRBD2 | TRBV6-2/TRBV6-3 | many | TGTGCCAGCAGTTACTCGTGGACTAGCGAAGGTGGGGGATTCTACAATGAGCAGTTCTTC | CASSYSWTSEGGGFYNEQFF
TRBJ2-7 | TRBD2 | TRBV7-2 | many | TGTGCCAGCAGTCGGACTAGCGGTTCAACCTCCTACGAGCAGTACTTC | CASSRTSGSTSYEQYF
TRBJ2-3 | TRBD2 | TRBV5-1 | many | TGCGCCAGCAGCTTGGCGGCGGGAGGGACAGATACGCAGTATTTT | CASSLAAGGTDTQYF
TRBJ2-3 | - | TRBV12-3/TRBV12-4 | - | TGTGCCAGCACCCGCCAATCAGGGGATACGCAGTATTTT | CASTRQSGDTQYF
TRBJ2-3 | TRBD2 | TRBV20-1 | many | TGCAGTGCTAGCCGGGGACTAGCGGGAGGGAATACGCAGTATTTT | CSASRGLAGGNTQYF
TRBJ2-7 | TRBD2 | TRBV18 | once | TGTGCCAGCTCACCCAGCGGGACCAATCCCGAGCAGTACTTC | CASSPSGTNPEQYF
TRBJ2-7 | TRBD1 | TRBV10-3 | - | TGTGCCATCAGCGGACAGGGGTCCTACGAGCAGTACTTC | CAISGQGSYEQYF
TRBJ1-5 | - | TRBV2 | many | TGTGCCAGCAGGGAACCGGGGCCTAGGGAGCCCCAGCATTTT | CASREPGPREPQHF
TRBJ1-5 | TRBD1 | TRBV11-3 | - | TGTGCCAGCAGCAAGACAGGGTTCAATCAGCCCCAGCATTTT | CASSKTGFNQPQHF
TRBJ2-7 | - | TRBV7-9 | - | TGTGCCAGCACCCACCGGACTTCCTACGAGCAGTACTTC | CASTHRTSYEQYF
TRBJ1-5 | TRBD1 | TRBV28 | - | TGTGCCATCTCCTGGAGGGGACAGATGAGCAATCAGCCCCAGCATTTT | CAISWRGQMSNQPQHF
TRBJ2-1 | - | TRBV10-3 | many | TGTGCCATCAGGGGTACCTACAATGAGCAGTTCTTC | CAIRGTYNEQFF
TRBJ2-7 | TRBD1 | TRBV18 | many | TGTGCCAGCTCACTCAATAGACAGGGGAGCTCCTACGAGCAGTACTTC | CASSLNRQGSSYEQYF
TRBJ1-1 | - | TRBV10-2 | many | TGCGCCAGCAGTGAGTCTGGCCAGGGCGACGAAGCTTTCTTT | CASSESGQGDEAFF
TRBJ2-4 | - | TRBV7-9 | many | TGTGCCAGCAGTCACAGGGAAGCCAAAAACATTCAGTACTTC | CASSHREAKNIQYF